The clone carrying this T cell receptor beta chain was counted ten times or more. The antigen remains unidentified. This record comes from a study of Graves' ophthalmopathy and Graves' hyperthyroidism. Whole-study context: The authors defined stable hyperthyroidism as no ophthalmopathy within 18 months of follow-up. Notes on the study in general: Researchers report that a 13-signature model separated ophthalmopathy from stable hyperthyroidism, posting about 88% sensitivity and 81.08% specificity. Detected in blood as well were most expanded thyroid clonotypes with frequency above 0.001.

Diagnosis relied on clinical symptoms, serum thyroxine, TRAb, thyroid ultrasound and orbital computed tomography. Germline V lookup: CDR1 MNHNY, CDR2 SVGAGI (reference sequence). Between the trimmed V and J ends, which lost 6 bases and 4 bases, there was a span of 12 bases. The CDR3 has 13 amino acids. Using RNA transcripts, the TCR beta CDR3 regions were amplified. A first-round RT-PCR used HTBI primers, followed by a second-round multiplex PCR. Each CDR3 protein is one row after TCRdb ran MiXCR on the multiplex PCR reads. Of around 590,000 distinct CDR3 sequences listed, just under 40% are singletons.

V usage is TRBV6-6 and J usage is TRBJ1-1; D unresolved. The sample was peripheral blood or thyroid tissue (not recorded which). This receptor was identified in an adult man with Graves' hyperthyroidism. CDR3 amino acids: CASSLGSFTEAFF. The CDR3 bases are TGTGCCAGCAGCCTAGGAAGCTTCACTGAAGCTTTCTTT.